One sample yielded the 30 T cell receptor beta chains listed below, sequenced in a study of cytomegalovirus exposure and HLA in healthy donors. The PCR ran on 60 Vbeta and 13 Jbeta primers. Profiled with immunoSEQ multiplex PCR; TCRdb holds only in-frame clones, not every one. The table lists hundreds of thousands of clones, roughly 78% of them singletons. Sequencing was carried out using PBMCs. The receptors here all came from a boy younger than 18 in good health and CMV-seronegative.

The rearrangement links TRBV7-8 to TRBJ2-1; tentative D call: TRBD2 (5 bases). In germline, CDR1 is SGHVS, CDR2 FQNEAQ. This CDR3 has 16 amino acids. V was pared by 2 bases and J by 0 bases, with 11 bases between. CDR3 bases: TGTGCCAGCAGCTTAAGGCGGGCAAGCTCCTACAATGAGCAGTTCTTC. Translating it yields CASSLRRASSYNEQFF.

The chain couples TRBV25-1 to TRBJ2-7; possibly TRBD2 for D (5 bases). Looked up from germline, CDR1 is MGHDK and CDR2 is SYGVNS. CDR3 length: 17 amino acids. The V gene lost 3 bases and the J gene lost 3 bases, with 21 bases spanning the gap. The CDR3 loop is CASSDSTRRDRFYEQYF. Here the CDR3 DNA reads TGTGCCAGCAGTGATTCCACCCGCCGGGATCGATTCTACGAGCAGTACTTC.

Worth noting for this clone: A read error may produce the germline difference seen at one junction end. The CDR3 bases are TGTGCTAGCAGCCCCGATGTGGGGGGCGAGCAGTACTTC. Amino acid sequence: CASSPDVGGEQYF. The J gene is TRBJ2-7, the V gene TRBV7-7, with D possibly TRBD2 on 6 matching bases. Germline V gene data show CDR1 as SSHAT and CDR2 as FNYEAQ (reference sequence). The CDR3 length is 13 residues.

V gene TRBV19 combines with J gene TRBJ2-2; D gene unclear. CDR1 and CDR2 from the germline V gene are LNHDA and SQIVND (reference sequence). V was pared by 1 base and J by 1 base, with 4 bases between. This CDR3 contains 14 residues. The CDR3 region is CASSIGGNTGELFF. The DNA of the CDR3 is TGTGCCAGTAGTATAGGAGGGAACACCGGGGAGCTGTTTTTT.

The chain is built from TRBV5-4 and TRBJ1-1; TRBD1 is a possible D gene (5 bases). The ends were cut back, 8 bases at V and 0 bases at J, with 20 bases in the middle. This CDR3 contains 16 residues. The germline CDR1 and CDR2 sequences are SGHNT and YYREEE (reference sequence). Here the CDR3 DNA reads TGTGCCAGTGCTCAGGGTACCACATCTGTGAACACTGAAGCTTTCTTT. Residues: CASAQGTTSVNTEAFF.

The chain carries TRBV5-8 and TRBJ1-1; D is unclear. The germline CDR1 and CDR2 sequences are SGHTS and YDEGEE. This CDR3 comprises 11 residues. V was shortened by 5 bases and J by 2 bases, with 4 bases between the two germline ends. In DNA form, the CDR3 reads TGTGCCAGCAGGCGAAACACTGAAGCTTTCTTT. Its protein is CASRRNTEAFF.

There are a few counts of this clone. The V and J genes are TRBV18 and TRBJ2-2, with 10 positions matching TRBD2. Germline V CDR1 and CDR2: KGHSH, LQKENI. The CDR3 spans 18 residues. V shed 1 base, J shed 4 bases, and the junction held 9 bases outside the gene matches. CDR3 region: CASSPQSPGLASTGELFF. The DNA for the CDR3 is TGTGCCAGCTCACCACAAAGTCCGGGACTAGCGAGCACCGGGGAGCTGTTTTTT. Looking up the rest from reference TRBV18 and TRBJ2-2 gives the full variable domain: NAGVMQNPRHLVRRRGQEARLRCSPMKGHSHVYWYRQLPEEGLKFMVYLQKENIIDESGMPKERFSAEFPKEGPSILRIQQVVRGDSAAYFCASSPQSPGLASTGELFFGEGSRLTVL.

This clone was picked up one time. V gene TRBV5-4 combines with J gene TRBJ2-7; D possibly corresponds to TRBD2 (6 bases). The CDR3 has 15 amino acids. V was cut by 4 bases and J by 2 bases, with 16 bases left in between. Germline V CDR1 and CDR2: SGHNT, YYREEE (reference sequence). CDR3 DNA: TGTGCCAGCAGCCAAAGGAGGGGTATGCCCTACGAGCAGTACTTC. Its translation is CASSQRRGMPYEQYF.

V is TRBV11-3 and J is TRBJ1-1, with unresolved D. Germline lookup yields CDR1 SGHNT and CDR2 YENEEA. This CDR3 has 13 residues. The V gene lost 5 bases and the J gene lost 6 bases, with 13 bases spanning the gap. The CDR3 bases are TGTGCCAGCAGCGCCCAGTGGGAGGCTGAAGCTTTCTTT. It is translated as CASSAQWEAEAFF.

The chain employs TRBV30 and TRBJ1-2, with unresolved D. The CDR3 contains 10 residues. V lost 4 bases to trimming and J lost 2 bases, with 2 bases between them. Germline values: CDR1 GTSNPN, CDR2 SVGIG (reference sequence). The CDR3, as DNA: TGTGCCTGGATAAACTATGGCTACACCTTC. Amino acids: CAWINYGYTF.

The V and J genes are TRBV20-1 and TRBJ1-2, with a possible D match to TRBD1 (5 bases). The CDR3 is made up of 11 amino acids. V was clipped by 6 bases and J by 5 bases, with 10 bases between them. Germline loops: CDR1 DFQATT, CDR2 SNEGSKA (reference sequence). The CDR3 region has the DNA TGCAGTGCCCCGACAGATTATGGCTACACCTTC. Translated: CSAPTDYGYTF.

The chain combines TRBV19 with TRBJ2-1; TRBD2 agrees at 7 bases. Per germline, CDR1 LNHDA and CDR2 SQIVND (reference sequence). J was trimmed by 7 bases and V by 3 bases; bases with no gene match: 9. CDR3 length: 15 amino acids. CDR3 sequence (DNA): TGTGCCAGTAGTATTCGAGCGGGGCTAGGGAATGAGCAGTTCTTC. Translation gives CASSIRAGLGNEQFF.

This clone came up once. This chain joins TRBV27 and TRBJ1-6; maybe TRBD1 (5 bases). V was clipped by 5 bases and J by 10 bases, with 24 bases between them. Germline V gene lookup returns CDR1 MNHEY and CDR2 SMNVEV (reference sequence). CDR3 length: 17 residues. CDR3 nucleotides: TGTGCCAGCAGTCTAGAGGCGGGGGGAGTCGGATTCTCACCCCTCCACTTT. Amino acid sequence: CASSLEAGGVGFSPLHF.

This chain links TRBV11-3 with TRBJ2-1, with D tentatively TRBD2 (9 bases). The CDR3 spans 18 residues. Trimming shortened V by 5 bases and J by 4 bases, and 24 bases separated the two germline ends. Germline CDR1 is SGHNT and CDR2 is YENEEA. DNA for the CDR3: TGTGCCAGCAGCGCGGGAGGGGGCAGGGGGCGAACGTACAATGAGCAGTTCTTC. Its translation: CASSAGGGRGRTYNEQFF.

The V gene is TRBV11-2, the J gene TRBJ1-1, with TRBD1 identical over 11 bases. This CDR3 is built from 14 residues. Germline loops: CDR1 SGHAT, CDR2 FQNNGV. V shed 5 bases, J shed 4 bases, and the junction held 3 bases outside the gene matches. The CDR3 nucleotides are TGTGCCAGCAGCCCGGGGACAGGGGGCACTGAAGCTTTCTTT. Encoded protein: CASSPGTGGTEAFF.

The chain combines TRBV19 with TRBJ1-2, with 12 bases aligning to TRBD1. Germline V gives CDR1 LNHDA, CDR2 SQIVND (reference sequence). This CDR3 is built from 17 residues. Trimming took 5 bases from V and 3 from J; bases not matched to a gene: 10. Here the CDR3 reads CASSLNRDRGLHYGYTF. The CDR3 nucleotides read TGTGCCAGTAGTTTAAACCGGGACAGGGGGCTTCACTATGGCTACACCTTC.

This sequence joins TRBV11-2 and TRBJ2-5; 11 bases match TRBD2. The ends lost 5 bases at V and 5 bases at J; junction bases unmatched: 4. Germline CDR1 SGHAT, CDR2 FQNNGV. CDR3 length equals 14 residues. Here the CDR3 DNA reads TGTGCCAGCAGCCCCACTAGCGGGAGCGAGACCCAGTACTTC. This codes for CASSPTSGSETQYF.

The chain has TRBV5-1 and TRBJ2-3; 10 bases align to TRBD2. After removal of 1 base from V and 5 bases from J, the junction contained 7 bases not matched to a gene. This CDR3 is 16 amino acids long. The germline gives CDR1 SGHRS, CDR2 YFSETQ. CDR3: CASSLMLAGAEDTQYF. The CDR3 DNA is TGCGCCAGCAGCTTGATGCTAGCGGGAGCTGAAGATACGCAGTATTTT.

CDR3 bases: TGCGCCAGCAGTGAAATTGCGAGGGGAGGGACAGATACGCAGTATTTT. Protein product: CASSEIARGGTDTQYF. The chain couples TRBV10-2 to TRBJ2-3; 7 positions match TRBD2. The CDR3 sequence is 16 residues long. The V gene's germline CDR1 is WSHSY and CDR2 SAAADI. V gave up 3 bases and J gave up 3 bases; unmatched junction bases: 9.

This clone was seen once. The chain employs TRBV30 and TRBJ2-7, with 7 bases matching TRBD1. V shed 1 base, J shed 2 bases, and the junction held 2 bases outside the gene matches. The CDR3 runs 13 residues. Germline CDR1 and CDR2: GTSNPN and SVGIG (reference sequence). The CDR3 spells CAWSGDSTYEQYF. For the CDR3, the DNA is TGTGCCTGGAGTGGGGACAGTACCTACGAGCAGTACTTC.

J is TRBJ1-1 and V is TRBV9; D is uncertain. V gave up 0 bases and J gave up 8 bases, with 11 bases separating them. The CDR3 is 13 residues long. CDR1 and CDR2 (germline): SGDLS, YYNGEE. The CDR3 sequence is CASSVGTVREAFF. CDR3 nucleotides: TGTGCCAGCAGCGTAGGCACAGTCAGGGAAGCTTTCTTT.

This chain uses TRBV27 with TRBJ2-6, with 7 bases fitting TRBD1. With 5 bases clipped from V and 2 bases from J, the junction kept 3 bases outside the gene matches. The CDR3 is made up of 15 amino acids. Germline values: CDR1 MNHEY, CDR2 SMNVEV (reference sequence). DNA of the CDR3: TGTGCCAGCAGTCCGAGGGGGCCTGGGGCCAACGTCCTGACTTTC. Its protein is CASSPRGPGANVLTF.

The chain employs TRBV27 and TRBJ2-3; 11 bases are shared with TRBD2. The CDR3 has 15 residues. From germline, CDR1 is MNHEY and CDR2 SMNVEV (reference sequence). V was clipped by 8 bases and J by 1 base; unmatched bases: 5. The CDR3 nucleotides are TGTGCCAGCCGAACTAGCGGGGGCCGCACAGATACGCAGTATTTT. Translated: CASRTSGGRTDTQYF.

This clone has just one count. V usage is TRBV10-3 and J usage is TRBJ2-3; weak D call: TRBD2 (5 bases). The CDR3 spans 14 residues. Trimming removed 5 bases at V and 3 bases at J, with 12 bases between. Germline values: CDR1 ENHRY, CDR2 SYGVKD. The CDR3 reads CAISTDSGTDTQYF. In nucleotides, the CDR3 is TGTGCCATCAGTACAGATTCGGGGACAGATACGCAGTATTTT.

The rearrangement joins TRBV5-1 to TRBJ2-3; 7 nucleotides line up with TRBD1. Germline lookup yields CDR1 SGHRS and CDR2 YFSETQ. The CDR3 is 15 amino acids. J gave up 1 base and V 3 bases, and 5 bases lay outside the gene matches. The CDR3 region has the DNA TGCGCCAGCAGCTGGGGCCAGGGGGGCACAGATACGCAGTATTTT. Protein product: CASSWGQGGTDTQYF.

Note on this clone: The same CDR3 also results from other DNA sequences found in this sample. This rearrangement joins TRBV5-1 to TRBJ1-2; perhaps TRBD1 as D (5 bases). The germline V gene encodes CDR1 SGHRS and CDR2 YFSETQ. The CDR3 is 15 residues long. V was clipped by 0 bases and J by 6 bases, with 15 bases between them. The DNA of the CDR3 is TGCGCCAGCAGCTTGGTTGGAGGGGTGAGGGATGGCTACACCTTC. It specifies CASSLVGGVRDGYTF.

This chain uses TRBV5-1 with TRBJ1-4, with 9 bases fitting TRBD1. Germline CDR1 SGHRS, CDR2 YFSETQ. The junction had 0 bases not matched to a gene; V was cut back by 0 bases and J by 6 bases. This CDR3 comprises 14 residues. The CDR3 spells CASSLGTGDEKLFF. The CDR3 bases are TGCGCCAGCAGCTTGGGGACAGGGGATGAAAAACTGTTTTTT.

The CDR3 DNA is TGTGCCAGCAGCGCGCAGGGGATCCTCGGTGGCTACACCTTC. This translates into CASSAQGILGGYTF. The chain links TRBV11-3 to TRBJ1-2, with D maybe TRBD1 (6 bases). V dropped 5 bases and J dropped 7 bases, with 17 bases sitting between them. This CDR3 contains 14 residues. The germline V gene encodes CDR1 SGHNT and CDR2 YENEEA.

The rearrangement links TRBV5-1 to TRBJ2-1; the match to TRBD2 covers 7 bases. Germline CDR1 and CDR2: SGHRS and YFSETQ. J lost 6 bases, V lost 0 bases, and 6 bases had no gene match. CDR3 size: 15 residues. CDR3 nucleotides: TGCGCCAGCAGCTTGGGGGCGGGAGTTCTCAATGAGCAGTTCTTC. Its translation: CASSLGAGVLNEQFF.

This clone came up once. CDR3 residues: CASGPDNEQFF. In DNA, the CDR3 is TGTGCCAGCGGCCCCGACAATGAGCAGTTCTTC. This chain links TRBV11-3 with TRBJ2-1; D not resolved. Germline lookup yields CDR1 SGHNT and CDR2 YENEEA. The CDR3 spans 11 residues. Trimming pared 8 bases from V and 5 bases from J, leaving 7 bases between. The full variable domain, in which reference TRBV11-3 and TRBJ2-1 provide the parts outside the CDR3, is EAGVVQSPRYKIIEKKQPVAFWCNPISGHNTLYWYLQNLGQGPELLIRYENEEAVDDSQLPKDRFSAERLKGVDSTLKIQPAELGDSAVYLCASGPDNEQFFGPGTRLTVL.